This is a list of T cell receptor beta chains from one sample in a study of cytomegalovirus exposure and HLA in healthy donors. The method was immunoSEQ multiplex PCR; TCRdb's version includes in-frame clones alone and lacks a portion of them. The table for this sample gives fewer than 70,000 clones. The specimen sequenced was PBMCs. These receptors came from a young woman in good health and CMV-seronegative. The CDR3 runs from the conserved cysteine through the conserved F or W. The order of the fields is D gene, V gene, J gene, CDR3 DNA, CDR3 protein. D genes are given only for firm matches.

d_call: -
v_call: TRBV5-6
j_call: TRBJ2-5
cdr3_nt: TGTGCCAGCAGCTTTAGTACTTTCCAAGAGACCCAGTACTTC
cdr3_aa: CASSFSTFQETQYF

d_call: TRBD2
v_call: TRBV7-2
j_call: TRBJ2-1
cdr3_nt: TGTGCCAGCAGCTTGGTAGGGACTAGCTATGAGCAGTTCTTC
cdr3_aa: CASSLVGTSYEQFF

d_call: -
v_call: TRBV5-1
j_call: TRBJ1-1
cdr3_nt: TGCGCCAGCAGCTGGGGGCAGGGCACGAGGACTGAAGCTTTCTTT
cdr3_aa: CASSWGQGTRTEAFF

d_call: -
v_call: TRBV4-2
j_call: TRBJ1-2
cdr3_nt: TGTGCCAGCAGCCAACCTATGACAGGAACCTATGGCTACACCTTC
cdr3_aa: CASSQPMTGTYGYTF

d_call: -
v_call: TRBV5-8
j_call: TRBJ2-7
cdr3_nt: TGTGCCAGCAGCTTGGCTTACGAGCAGTACTTC
cdr3_aa: CASSLAYEQYF

d_call: -
v_call: TRBV7-9
j_call: TRBJ2-7
cdr3_nt: TGTGCCAGCAGCTTAAGTTCTACGGACATTGTCGCCTACGAGCAGTACTTC
cdr3_aa: CASSLSSTDIVAYEQYF

d_call: -
v_call: TRBV9
j_call: TRBJ1-4
cdr3_nt: TGTGCCAGCAGCGTAGAGGGGGCAACTAATGAAAAACTGTTTTTT
cdr3_aa: CASSVEGATNEKLFF

d_call: -
v_call: TRBV7-9
j_call: TRBJ1-6
cdr3_nt: TGTGCCAGCAGCTCGACAGTTGTGAATAATTCACCCCTCCACTTT
cdr3_aa: CASSSTVVNNSPLHF

d_call: -
v_call: TRBV4-2
j_call: TRBJ2-7
cdr3_nt: TGTGCCAGCAGCCTTGGGGGGGAGCAGTACTTC
cdr3_aa: CASSLGGEQYF

d_call: TRBD2
v_call: TRBV30
j_call: TRBJ2-3
cdr3_nt: TGTGCCTGGAGCGGGGCCCGATTAGGACTAGGAAGCACAGATACGCAGTATTTT
cdr3_aa: CAWSGARLGLGSTDTQYF

d_call: TRBD2
v_call: TRBV4-2
j_call: TRBJ2-5
cdr3_nt: TGTGCCAGCAGCCAAGCTCCGACTAGCGGGGGGGACCTAACCCAGTACTTC
cdr3_aa: CASSQAPTSGGDLTQYF

d_call: -
v_call: TRBV10-1
j_call: TRBJ2-7
cdr3_nt: TGCGCCAGCAGTCCAGTCAGGGCTTACGAGCAGTACTTC
cdr3_aa: CASSPVRAYEQYF

d_call: -
v_call: TRBV25-1
j_call: TRBJ1-2
cdr3_nt: TGTGCCAGCAGAACGGCAGGCTATGGCTACACCTTC
cdr3_aa: CASRTAGYGYTF

d_call: -
v_call: TRBV7-9
j_call: TRBJ1-6
cdr3_nt: TGTGCCAGCAGCTTAGCGAGGAGTTATAATTCACCCCTCCACTTT
cdr3_aa: CASSLARSYNSPLHF

d_call: TRBD2
v_call: TRBV11-2
j_call: TRBJ2-3
cdr3_nt: TGTGCCAGCAGCCCAGGACTAGGGCTAAATACGCAGTATTTT
cdr3_aa: CASSPGLGLNTQYF

d_call: -
v_call: TRBV11-3
j_call: TRBJ2-7
cdr3_nt: TGTGCCAGCAGCTTAGAGGCAGGGGACGCCTACGAGCAGTACTTC
cdr3_aa: CASSLEAGDAYEQYF

d_call: TRBD1
v_call: TRBV5-1
j_call: TRBJ1-1
cdr3_nt: TGCGCCAGCAGCGATGGACAGGGGTGGGACACTGAAGCTTTCTTT
cdr3_aa: CASSDGQGWDTEAFF

d_call: -
v_call: TRBV6-5
j_call: TRBJ1-1
cdr3_nt: TGTGCCAGCAGCGGAGGGGTAATGAACACTGAAGCTTTCTTT
cdr3_aa: CASSGGVMNTEAFF

d_call: TRBD1
v_call: TRBV30
j_call: TRBJ2-7
cdr3_nt: TGTGCCTGGAGTGTAGGGACAGAGGCCTACGAGCAGTACTTC
cdr3_aa: CAWSVGTEAYEQYF

d_call: TRBD1
v_call: TRBV10-3
j_call: TRBJ2-1
cdr3_nt: TGTGCCAATGGACCGGGACAGGGACACAATGAGCAGTTCTTC
cdr3_aa: CANGPGQGHNEQFF

d_call: -
v_call: TRBV7-2
j_call: TRBJ2-2
cdr3_nt: TGTGCCAGCAGCTTAGACCTTCGGACTCACGGGGAGCTGTTTTTT
cdr3_aa: CASSLDLRTHGELFF

d_call: TRBD1
v_call: TRBV25-1
j_call: TRBJ1-2
cdr3_nt: TGTGCCAGCAGTGAATCGGACAGGGATCATGGCTACACCTTC
cdr3_aa: CASSESDRDHGYTF

d_call: TRBD1
v_call: TRBV19
j_call: TRBJ1-5
cdr3_nt: TGTGCCAGCACGGACAGGGGGTATCAGCCCCAGCATTTT
cdr3_aa: CASTDRGYQPQHF

d_call: -
v_call: TRBV30
j_call: TRBJ2-2
cdr3_nt: TGTGCCTGGAGTGTACAATACACCGGGGAGCTGTTTTTT
cdr3_aa: CAWSVQYTGELFF

d_call: -
v_call: TRBV25-1
j_call: TRBJ1-4
cdr3_nt: TGTGCCAGCAGTGACTCAGGCGCAACTAATGAAAAACTGTTTTTT
cdr3_aa: CASSDSGATNEKLFF

d_call: -
v_call: TRBV19
j_call: TRBJ2-3
cdr3_nt: TGTGCCACCCCGAGCGAGGGGGTTTCCCCTAGAGGGGCAGATACGCAGTATTTT
cdr3_aa: CATPSEGVSPRGADTQYF

d_call: -
v_call: TRBV25-1
j_call: TRBJ2-7
cdr3_nt: TGTGCCAGCATCCGGGAAGGCGGCTACGAGCAGTACTTC
cdr3_aa: CASIREGGYEQYF

d_call: TRBD1
v_call: TRBV6-5
j_call: TRBJ2-7
cdr3_nt: TGTGCCAGCAGTGACGACAGGGGGGCCTACGAGCAGTACTTC
cdr3_aa: CASSDDRGAYEQYF

d_call: -
v_call: TRBV11-1
j_call: TRBJ1-4
cdr3_nt: TGTGCCAGCAGCTCCCGGGGGACGAGGGAGGAAAAACTGTTTTTT
cdr3_aa: CASSSRGTREEKLFF

d_call: -
v_call: TRBV4-1
j_call: TRBJ1-2
cdr3_nt: TGCGCCAGCAGCCAGGCAGAAGTCGGCTACACCTTC
cdr3_aa: CASSQAEVGYTF

d_call: -
v_call: TRBV7-8
j_call: TRBJ2-1
cdr3_nt: TGTGCCAGCAGCCCACTCTTACCCAATGAGCAGTTCTTC
cdr3_aa: CASSPLLPNEQFF

d_call: TRBD2
v_call: TRBV6-5
j_call: TRBJ2-3
cdr3_nt: TGTGCCAGCAGTTATGGACTAGCGGGGAGTACAGATACGCAGTATTTT
cdr3_aa: CASSYGLAGSTDTQYF

d_call: -
v_call: TRBV6-5
j_call: TRBJ2-1
cdr3_nt: TGTGCCAGCAGCCCCACTTCGCCGGCCGGGGAGCAGTTCTTC
cdr3_aa: CASSPTSPAGEQFF

d_call: TRBD1
v_call: TRBV7-2
j_call: TRBJ1-2
cdr3_nt: TGTGCCAGCAGCTTAAGTGGGGCAGGGGGCGGCTATGGCTACACCTTC
cdr3_aa: CASSLSGAGGGYGYTF

d_call: TRBD2
v_call: TRBV13
j_call: TRBJ2-2
cdr3_nt: TGTGCCAGCAGCTACCGTGGAGGCGGGGGGTTTAACACCGGGGAGCTGTTTTTT
cdr3_aa: CASSYRGGGGFNTGELFF

d_call: TRBD2
v_call: TRBV9
j_call: TRBJ2-5
cdr3_nt: TGTGCCAGCAGCGTAGAAGGTAGCGGGAGGTTGGAGACCCAGTACTTC
cdr3_aa: CASSVEGSGRLETQYF

d_call: TRBD2
v_call: TRBV11-3
j_call: TRBJ2-1
cdr3_nt: TGTGCCAGCAGCTCCCAGGCTGGGACTAGCGGGGGGGTCTACAATGAGCAGTTCTTC
cdr3_aa: CASSSQAGTSGGVYNEQFF

d_call: -
v_call: TRBV12-1
j_call: TRBJ2-4
cdr3_nt: TGTGCCAGCAGCTTTTGGGGCCGTGCGGACATTCAGTACTTC
cdr3_aa: CASSFWGRADIQYF

d_call: -
v_call: TRBV7-9
j_call: TRBJ2-1
cdr3_nt: TGTGCCAGCAGCGAGACGGGAAATGAGCAGTTCTTC
cdr3_aa: CASSETGNEQFF

d_call: -
v_call: TRBV10-3
j_call: TRBJ2-3
cdr3_nt: TGTGCCATCAGTGAGGGGGAATGGGGGGAGACCGCCACAGATACGCAGTATTTT
cdr3_aa: CAISEGEWGETATDTQYF

d_call: -
v_call: TRBV7-9
j_call: TRBJ1-2
cdr3_nt: TGTGCCAGCAGCAACTCTGACCGGGATGGCTACACCTTC
cdr3_aa: CASSNSDRDGYTF

d_call: -
v_call: TRBV5-1
j_call: TRBJ1-1
cdr3_nt: TGCGCCAGCAGCTTGGTGCGGGCCACTGAAGCTTTCTTT
cdr3_aa: CASSLVRATEAFF

d_call: TRBD2
v_call: TRBV19
j_call: TRBJ2-2
cdr3_nt: TGTGCCAGCAGCGGGAGGGCCCAGGGTTGGAGAACCGGGGAGCTGTTTTTT
cdr3_aa: CASSGRAQGWRTGELFF

d_call: -
v_call: TRBV9
j_call: TRBJ1-3
cdr3_nt: TGTGCCAGCAGCGCCGGGAAGGAGCGCTCTGGAAACACCATATATTTT
cdr3_aa: CASSAGKERSGNTIYF

d_call: -
v_call: TRBV6-5
j_call: TRBJ1-5
cdr3_nt: TGTGCCAGCACCGCGGCGGGGGATCAGCCCCAGCATTTT
cdr3_aa: CASTAAGDQPQHF

d_call: TRBD2
v_call: TRBV30
j_call: TRBJ2-3
cdr3_nt: TGTGCCTGGAGCCTCCCTAGCGGGAGTACGTATTTT
cdr3_aa: CAWSLPSGSTYF

d_call: TRBD1
v_call: TRBV2
j_call: TRBJ2-7
cdr3_nt: TGTGCCAGCAGGCTGGGACAGGACTACGAGCAGTACTTC
cdr3_aa: CASRLGQDYEQYF

d_call: TRBD1
v_call: TRBV19
j_call: TRBJ1-1
cdr3_nt: TGTGCCGGCAGGGGGCGGGCGGACACTGAAGCTTTCTTT
cdr3_aa: CAGRGRADTEAFF

d_call: TRBD2
v_call: TRBV30
j_call: TRBJ2-7
cdr3_nt: TGTGCCTGGAACGGAGCGGGACTTTACTACGAGCAGTACTTC
cdr3_aa: CAWNGAGLYYEQYF

d_call: -
v_call: TRBV5-6
j_call: TRBJ1-5
cdr3_nt: TGTGCCAGCAGCCCGAAGGGGTTTGGGAATCAGCCCCAGCATTTT
cdr3_aa: CASSPKGFGNQPQHF

d_call: TRBD2
v_call: TRBV9
j_call: TRBJ2-3
cdr3_nt: TGTGCCAGCAGCGTAGCGACTAGCGGGGGGGCGGTAGATACGCAGTATTTT
cdr3_aa: CASSVATSGGAVDTQYF

d_call: -
v_call: TRBV4-1
j_call: TRBJ2-1
cdr3_nt: TGCGCCAGCAGCCCTCCCGGAGGGACCTACAATGAGCAGTTCTTC
cdr3_aa: CASSPPGGTYNEQFF